This T cell receptor beta chain was sequenced during a study of T cells in Graves' hyperthyroidism and ophthalmopathy. Study-wide points: Stable hyperthyroidism was separated from ophthalmopathy by a model based on 13 V-J features.

Germline CDR1 is LNHDA and CDR2 is SQIVND (reference sequence). The V end was cut by 4 bases, the J end by 0 bases, with 13 bases between. The CDR3 is 15 residues long. About this clonotype: Its antigen is as yet unknown.

There were TCR beta CDR3 regions amplified from RNA transcripts. The TCR CDR3 was amplified in a first-round RT-PCR using the HTBI primer set. TCRdb called the multiplex PCR reads again in MiXCR, with one record for every CDR3 protein. The sample has more than 500,000 distinct CDR3 sequences, more than 15% seen once. This rearrangement joins TRBV19 to TRBJ2-7, with TRBD1 as a possible D gene (6 bases). Sequenced sample: blood. The TCR sequence derives from a woman in her twenties or thirties with Graves' ophthalmopathy. CDR3 sequence reads: CASSTSGGNSYEQYF. The DNA for the CDR3 is TGTGCCAGTAGTACCAGTGGGGGCAACTCCTACGAGCAGTACTTC.